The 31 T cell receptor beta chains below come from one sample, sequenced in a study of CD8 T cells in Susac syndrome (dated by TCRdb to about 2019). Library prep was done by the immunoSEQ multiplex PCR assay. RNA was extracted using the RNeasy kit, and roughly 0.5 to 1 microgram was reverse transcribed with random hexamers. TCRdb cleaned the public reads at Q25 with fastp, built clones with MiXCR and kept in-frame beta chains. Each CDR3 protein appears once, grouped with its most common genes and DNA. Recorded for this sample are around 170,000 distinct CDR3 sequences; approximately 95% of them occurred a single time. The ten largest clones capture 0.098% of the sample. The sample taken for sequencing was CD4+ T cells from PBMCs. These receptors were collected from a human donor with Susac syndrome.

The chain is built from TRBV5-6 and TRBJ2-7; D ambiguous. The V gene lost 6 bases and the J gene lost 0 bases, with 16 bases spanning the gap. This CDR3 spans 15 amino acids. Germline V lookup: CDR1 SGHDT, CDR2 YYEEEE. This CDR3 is CASTYRRPFSYEQYF. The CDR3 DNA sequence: TGTGCCAGCACGTACAGAAGGCCTTTCTCCTACGAGCAGTACTTC.

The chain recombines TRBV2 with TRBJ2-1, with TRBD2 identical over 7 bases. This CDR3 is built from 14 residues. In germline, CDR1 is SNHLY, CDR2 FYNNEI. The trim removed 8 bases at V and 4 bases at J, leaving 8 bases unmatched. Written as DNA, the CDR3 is TGTGCCAGCTCGGGGACTACCGATTACAATGAGCAGTTCTTC. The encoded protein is CASSGTTDYNEQFF.

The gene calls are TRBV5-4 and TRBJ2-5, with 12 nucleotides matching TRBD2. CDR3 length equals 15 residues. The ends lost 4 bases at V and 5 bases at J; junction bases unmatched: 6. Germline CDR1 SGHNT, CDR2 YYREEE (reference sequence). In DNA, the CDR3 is TGTGCCAGCAGCCTGAGGACTAGCGGGGCCGAGACCCAGTACTTC. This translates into CASSLRTSGAETQYF. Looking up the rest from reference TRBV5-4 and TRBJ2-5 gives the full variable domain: ETGVTQSPTHLIKTRGQQVTLRCSSQSGHNTVSWYQQALGQGPQFIFQYYREEENGRGNFPPRFSGLQFPNYSSELNVNALELDDSALYLCASSLRTSGAETQYFGPGTRLLVL.

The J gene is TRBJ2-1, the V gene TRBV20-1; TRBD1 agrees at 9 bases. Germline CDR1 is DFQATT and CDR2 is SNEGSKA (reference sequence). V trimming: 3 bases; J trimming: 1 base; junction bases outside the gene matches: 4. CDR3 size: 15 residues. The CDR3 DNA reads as TGCAGTGCTAGGCCGGGACAGGGATCCTACAATGAGCAGTTCTTC. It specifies CSARPGQGSYNEQFF.

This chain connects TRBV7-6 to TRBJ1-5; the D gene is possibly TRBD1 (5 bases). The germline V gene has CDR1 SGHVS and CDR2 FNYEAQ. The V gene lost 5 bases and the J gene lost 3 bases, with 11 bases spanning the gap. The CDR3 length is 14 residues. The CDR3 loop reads CASSAGGTNQPQHF. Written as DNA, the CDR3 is TGTGCCAGCAGCGCCGGGGGAACCAATCAGCCCCAGCATTTT.

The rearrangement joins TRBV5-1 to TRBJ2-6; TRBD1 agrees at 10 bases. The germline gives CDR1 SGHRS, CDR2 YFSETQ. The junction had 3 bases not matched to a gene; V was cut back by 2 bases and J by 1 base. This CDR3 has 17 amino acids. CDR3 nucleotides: TGCGCCAGCAGCTTCTGGACAGGGGGTTCTGGGGCCAACGTCCTGACTTTC. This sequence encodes CASSFWTGGSGANVLTF.

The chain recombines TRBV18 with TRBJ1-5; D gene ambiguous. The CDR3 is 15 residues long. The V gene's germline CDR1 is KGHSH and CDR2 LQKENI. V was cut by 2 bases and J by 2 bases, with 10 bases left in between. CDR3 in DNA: TGTGCCAGCTCACCATCCGGATCCGGCAATCAGCCCCAGCATTTT. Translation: CASSPSGSGNQPQHF.

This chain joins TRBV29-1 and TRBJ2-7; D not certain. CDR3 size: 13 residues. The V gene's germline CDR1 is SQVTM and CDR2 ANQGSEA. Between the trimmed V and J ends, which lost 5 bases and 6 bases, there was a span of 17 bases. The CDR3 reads CSVTHSLYGEQYF. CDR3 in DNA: TGCAGCGTTACCCATTCCCTCTACGGCGAGCAGTACTTC.

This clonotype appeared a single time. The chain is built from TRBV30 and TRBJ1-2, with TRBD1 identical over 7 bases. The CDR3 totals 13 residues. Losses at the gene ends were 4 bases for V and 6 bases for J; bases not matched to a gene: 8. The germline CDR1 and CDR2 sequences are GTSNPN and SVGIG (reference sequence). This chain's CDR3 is CAWKAGGNNGYTF. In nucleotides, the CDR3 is TGTGCCTGGAAGGCAGGGGGGAATAATGGCTACACCTTC.

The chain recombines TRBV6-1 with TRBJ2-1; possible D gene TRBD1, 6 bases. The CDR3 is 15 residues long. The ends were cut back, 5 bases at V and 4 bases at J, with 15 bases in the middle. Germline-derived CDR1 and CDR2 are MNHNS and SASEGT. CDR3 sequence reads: CASSNAGARYNEQFF. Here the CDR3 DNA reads TGTGCCAGCAGTAACGCAGGGGCTCGTTACAATGAGCAGTTCTTC.

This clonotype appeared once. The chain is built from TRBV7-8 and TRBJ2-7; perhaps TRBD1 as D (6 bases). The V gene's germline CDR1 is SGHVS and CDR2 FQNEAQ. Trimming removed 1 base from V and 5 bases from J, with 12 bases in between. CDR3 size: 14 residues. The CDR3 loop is CASSLVVGANEQYF. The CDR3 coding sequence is TGTGCCAGCAGCTTAGTGGTGGGGGCGAACGAGCAGTACTTC.

The CDR3 here is CASSLNYQETQYF. CDR3 sequence (DNA): TGCGCCAGCAGCTTAAATTACCAAGAGACCCAGTACTTC. The chain couples TRBV5-1 to TRBJ2-5; D is unresolved. Germline V lookup: CDR1 SGHRS, CDR2 YFSETQ. V was cut by 2 bases and J by 0 bases, with 5 bases left in between. The CDR3 runs to 13 residues.

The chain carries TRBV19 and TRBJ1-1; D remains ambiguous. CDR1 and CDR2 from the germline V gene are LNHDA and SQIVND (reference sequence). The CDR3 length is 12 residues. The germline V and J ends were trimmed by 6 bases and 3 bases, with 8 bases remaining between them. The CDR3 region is CASSQEDTEAFF. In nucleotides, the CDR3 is TGTGCCAGTAGCCAGGAGGACACTGAAGCTTTCTTT.

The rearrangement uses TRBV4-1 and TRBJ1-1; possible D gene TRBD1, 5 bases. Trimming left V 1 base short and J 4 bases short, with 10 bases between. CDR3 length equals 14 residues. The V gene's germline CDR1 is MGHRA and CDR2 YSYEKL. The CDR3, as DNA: TGCGCCAGCAGCCAAGCCACAAGGGGCACTGAAGCTTTCTTT. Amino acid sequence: CASSQATRGTEAFF.

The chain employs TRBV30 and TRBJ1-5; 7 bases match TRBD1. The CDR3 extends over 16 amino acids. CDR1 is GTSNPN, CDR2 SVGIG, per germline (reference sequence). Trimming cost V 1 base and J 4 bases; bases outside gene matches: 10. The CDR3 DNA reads TGTGCCTGGAGTGCGACAGGGCCCGGGCCAAATCAGCCCCAGCATTTT. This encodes CAWSATGPGPNQPQHF.

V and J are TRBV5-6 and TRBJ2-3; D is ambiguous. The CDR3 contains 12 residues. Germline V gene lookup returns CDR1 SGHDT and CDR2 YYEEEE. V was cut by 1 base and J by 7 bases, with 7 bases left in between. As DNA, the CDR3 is TGTGCCAGCAGCTTGAGCCCAAATACGCAGTATTTT. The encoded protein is CASSLSPNTQYF.

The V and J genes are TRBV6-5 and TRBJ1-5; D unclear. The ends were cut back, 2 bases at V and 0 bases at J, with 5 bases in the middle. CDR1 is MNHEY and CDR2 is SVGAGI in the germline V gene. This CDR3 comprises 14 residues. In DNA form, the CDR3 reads TGTGCCAGCAGTTACGGTCATAGCAATCAGCCCCAGCATTTT. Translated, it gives CASSYGHSNQPQHF.

CDR3: CASRKTETTEAFF. DNA of the CDR3: TGTGCCAGCAGGAAGACAGAGACCACTGAAGCTTTCTTT. This chain uses TRBV3-1 with TRBJ1-1, with D tentatively TRBD1 (5 bases). Germline CDR1 is LGHDT and CDR2 is YNNKEL (reference sequence). The CDR3 extends over 13 amino acids. Trimming pared 6 bases from V and 4 bases from J, leaving 12 bases between.

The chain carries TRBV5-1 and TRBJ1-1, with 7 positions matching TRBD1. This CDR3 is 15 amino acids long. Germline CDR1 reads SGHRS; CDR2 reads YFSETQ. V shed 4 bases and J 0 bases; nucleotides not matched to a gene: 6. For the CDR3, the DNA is TGCGCCAGCAGCCCCGGGGGACAGATGAACACTGAAGCTTTCTTT. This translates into CASSPGGQMNTEAFF.

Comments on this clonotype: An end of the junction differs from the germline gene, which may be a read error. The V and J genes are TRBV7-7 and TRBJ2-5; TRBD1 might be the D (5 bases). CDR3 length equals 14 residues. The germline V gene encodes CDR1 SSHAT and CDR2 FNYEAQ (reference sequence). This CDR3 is CASSLSRVGETQYF. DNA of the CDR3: TGTGCTAGCAGCTTAAGCAGGGTGGGAGAGACCCAGTACTTC.

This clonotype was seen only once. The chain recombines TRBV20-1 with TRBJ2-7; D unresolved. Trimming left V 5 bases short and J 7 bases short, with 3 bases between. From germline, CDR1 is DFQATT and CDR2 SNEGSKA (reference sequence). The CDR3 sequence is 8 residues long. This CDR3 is CSALEQYF. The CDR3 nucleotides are TGCAGTGCTTTGGAGCAGTACTTC.

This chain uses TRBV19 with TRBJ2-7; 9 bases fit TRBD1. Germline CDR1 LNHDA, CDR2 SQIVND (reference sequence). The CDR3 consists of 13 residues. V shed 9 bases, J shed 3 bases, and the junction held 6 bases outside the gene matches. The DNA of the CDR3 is TGTGCCAGCACGGACAGGGGCAACTACGAGCAGTACTTC. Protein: CASTDRGNYEQYF.

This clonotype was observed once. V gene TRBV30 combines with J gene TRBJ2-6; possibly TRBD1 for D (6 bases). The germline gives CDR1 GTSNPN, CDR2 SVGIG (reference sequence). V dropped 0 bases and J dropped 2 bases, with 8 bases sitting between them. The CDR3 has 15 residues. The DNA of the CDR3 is TGTGCCTGGAGTGTACCAGGGGCTGGGGCCAACGTCCTGACTTTC. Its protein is CAWSVPGAGANVLTF.

CDR3 bases: TGTGCCAGCTCGAGATCGGGAAGGGAGCCTGAAGCTTTCTTT. Protein sequence: CASSRSGREPEAFF. This sequence joins TRBV2 and TRBJ1-1; no clear D gene. Trimming left V 8 bases short and J 6 bases short, with 19 bases between. There are 14 residues in the CDR3. Per germline, CDR1 SNHLY and CDR2 FYNNEI. Together with reference TRBV2 and TRBJ1-1, the CDR3 gives the full variable domain: EPEVTQTPSHQVTQMGQEVILRCVPISNHLYFYWYRQILGQKVEFLVSFYNNEISEKSEIFDDQFSVERPDGSNFTLKIRSTKLEDSAMYFCASSRSGREPEAFFGQGTRLTVV.

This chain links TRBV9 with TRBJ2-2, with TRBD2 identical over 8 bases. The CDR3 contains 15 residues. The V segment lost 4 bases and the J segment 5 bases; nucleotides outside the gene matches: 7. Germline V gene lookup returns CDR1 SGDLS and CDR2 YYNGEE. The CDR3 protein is CASSRRAGETGELFF. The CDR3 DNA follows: TGTGCCAGCAGCCGCCGAGCGGGGGAGACCGGGGAGCTGTTTTTT.

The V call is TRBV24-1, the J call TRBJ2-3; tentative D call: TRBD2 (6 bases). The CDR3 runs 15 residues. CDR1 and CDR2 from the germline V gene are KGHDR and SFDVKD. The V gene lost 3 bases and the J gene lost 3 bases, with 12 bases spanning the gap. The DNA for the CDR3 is TGTGCCACCAGTGATAGATTGGAGGGAACAGATACGCAGTATTTT. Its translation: CATSDRLEGTDTQYF.

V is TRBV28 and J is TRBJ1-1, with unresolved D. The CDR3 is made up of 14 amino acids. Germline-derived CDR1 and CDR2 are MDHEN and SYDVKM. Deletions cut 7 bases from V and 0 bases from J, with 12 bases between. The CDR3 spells CASNAGSMNTEAFF. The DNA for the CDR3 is TGTGCCAGCAATGCAGGATCAATGAACACTGAAGCTTTCTTT.

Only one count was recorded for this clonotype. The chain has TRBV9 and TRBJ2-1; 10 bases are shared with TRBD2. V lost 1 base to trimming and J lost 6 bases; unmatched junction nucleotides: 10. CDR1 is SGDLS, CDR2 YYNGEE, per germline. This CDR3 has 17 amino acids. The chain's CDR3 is CASSVPRTLAGVNEQFF. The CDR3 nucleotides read TGTGCCAGCAGCGTACCCCGGACTCTAGCGGGGGTCAATGAGCAGTTCTTC.

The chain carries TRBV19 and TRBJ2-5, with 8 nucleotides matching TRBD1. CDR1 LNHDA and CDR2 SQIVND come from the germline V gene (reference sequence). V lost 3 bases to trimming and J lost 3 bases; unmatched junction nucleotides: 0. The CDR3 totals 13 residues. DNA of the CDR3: TGTGCCAGTAGTATGGACAGGGAAGAGACCCAGTACTTC. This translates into CASSMDREETQYF.

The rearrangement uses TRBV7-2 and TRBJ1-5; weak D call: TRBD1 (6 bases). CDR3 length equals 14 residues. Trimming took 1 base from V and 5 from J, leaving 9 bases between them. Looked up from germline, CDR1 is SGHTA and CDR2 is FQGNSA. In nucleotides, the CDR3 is TGTGCCAGCAGCTTAGATTCAGGGGATCAGCCCCAGCATTTT. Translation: CASSLDSGDQPQHF.

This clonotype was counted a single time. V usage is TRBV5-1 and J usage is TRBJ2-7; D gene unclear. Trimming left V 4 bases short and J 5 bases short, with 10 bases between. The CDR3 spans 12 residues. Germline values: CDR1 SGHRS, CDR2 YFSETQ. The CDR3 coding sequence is TGCGCCAGCAGCGCCCTGGGTGACGAGCAGTACTTC. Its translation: CASSALGDEQYF.